This note documents a single T cell receptor beta chain sequence. Antigen specificity is unknown. These data originate in a study of T cells after yellow fever vaccination. MiXCR was run by TCRdb on the 5' RACE reads, yielding one entry per CDR3 protein. The sample holds 500,000 to 650,000 distinct CDR3 sequences, about 12% seen once. Study conclusions and caveats: The booster saw the reappearance of most primary-vaccination clones (around 96% CD4, about 88% CD8).

The clonotype was recovered from a man younger than 45 who received the YFV17D yellow fever vaccine. Specimen: PBMCs, collected on the day of the yellow fever booster vaccination.

This CDR3 is CASSRVSGTQYF. The CDR3, as DNA: TGTGCCAGCAGTCGCGTCTCAGGGACGCAGTATTTT. This chain joins TRBV2 and TRBJ2-3; a weak D match, TRBD1 (5 bases). The germline V and J ends were trimmed by 5 bases and 9 bases, with 12 bases remaining between them. Germline V gene sequence: CDR1 SNHLY, CDR2 FYNNEI. There are 12 residues in the CDR3.